One sample yielded the 8 T cell receptor beta chains listed below, sequenced in a study of post-analysis software for immune sequencing data. General study findings and limits: Five or six TRBV segments were significantly more frequent in patients than in controls. TRBV5-6, TRBV5-1 and TRBV20-1 were among these segments.

Libraries were made from TCR beta cDNA, and they carried unique molecular identifiers. Using its own MiXCR run on the PCR reads, TCRdb lists one record per CDR3 protein. This sample carries roughly 800,000 distinct CDR3 sequences, 46% of them seen once, and the ten largest clones take roughly 4.9%. No antigen has been identified for these receptors. Input material: blood. These receptors came from a girl aged 5-17 years with multiple sclerosis.

This clonotype was observed a few times. This sequence joins TRBV7-2 and TRBJ1-2; weak D call: TRBD1 (5 bases). The V gene's germline CDR1 is SGHTA and CDR2 FQGNSA. Trimming removed 0 bases from V and 4 bases from J, with 12 bases in between. CDR3 length: 15 amino acids. CDR3 amino acids: CASSLAGGGTYGYTF. CDR3 nucleotides: TGTGCCAGCAGCTTAGCCGGCGGCGGGACCTATGGCTACACCTTC.

This chain links TRBV6-6 with TRBJ2-5; 9 bases are shared with TRBD2. After removal of 6 bases from V and 5 bases from J, the junction contained 10 bases not matched to a gene. Germline CDR1 reads MNHNY; CDR2 reads SVGAGI (reference sequence). This CDR3 region has 15 residues. The CDR3 loop is CASSPSGEALETQYF. The CDR3, as DNA: TGTGCCAGCAGCCCTAGCGGGGAGGCGTTGGAGACCCAGTACTTC.

The chain combines TRBV3-1 with TRBJ2-7; no definite D call. Trimming left V 1 base short and J 0 bases short, with 10 bases between. Germline loops: CDR1 LGHDT, CDR2 YNNKEL (reference sequence). This CDR3 contains 15 residues. CDR3 sequence reads: CASSQGAASSYEQYF. Written as DNA, the CDR3 is TGTGCCAGCAGCCAAGGGGCAGCCAGCTCCTACGAGCAGTACTTC.

The chain links TRBV9 to TRBJ2-1; 12 bases line up with TRBD2. V dropped 0 bases and J dropped 7; count of bases not matched to a gene: 8. CDR3 size: 17 residues. Germline CDR1 is SGDLS and CDR2 is YYNGEE. CDR3 amino acids: CASSVAGTSGLGNEQFF. CDR3 DNA sequence: TGTGCCAGCAGCGTAGCTGGGACTAGCGGGCTTGGAAATGAGCAGTTCTTC. The full variable domain, its missing parts supplied by reference TRBV9 and TRBJ2-1, is DSGVTQTPKHLITATGQRVTLRCSPRSGDLSVYWYQQSLDQGLQFLIQYYNGEERAKGNILERFSAQQFPDLHSELNLSSLELGDSALYFCASSVAGTSGLGNEQFFGPGTRLTVL.

This chain links TRBV5-6 with TRBJ2-4, with TRBD1 matching 7 bases. Trimming took 4 bases from V and 3 from J; bases not matched to a gene: 10. This CDR3 is 16 amino acids long. Germline V gene data show CDR1 as SGHDT and CDR2 as YYEEEE. The CDR3 loop reads CASSLRTGGGKNIQYF. CDR3 sequence (DNA): TGTGCCAGCAGCCTTAGGACAGGCGGAGGCAAAAACATTCAGTACTTC.

The rearrangement joins TRBV20-1 to TRBJ2-2, with 11 nucleotides matching TRBD1. V dropped 0 bases and J dropped 7; count of bases not matched to a gene: 7. Germline loops: CDR1 DFQATT, CDR2 SNEGSKA (reference sequence). The length of the CDR3 is 16 residues. CDR3 DNA sequence: TGCAGTGCTAGAGATCGGACAGGGGGCGCCGGCGGGGAGCTGTTTTTT. This gives the protein CSARDRTGGAGGELFF.

This clonotype was counted between two and nine times. The junction does not match germline at one end; this may be a read error. V usage is TRBV7-3 and J usage is TRBJ2-5, with D maybe TRBD2 (5 bases). The CDR3 is 13 residues long. From germline, CDR1 is SGHTA and CDR2 FQGTGA. CDR3 protein: CACSQDYQETQYF. The CDR3 nucleotides read TGTGCCTGCAGTCAGGACTACCAAGAGACCCAGTACTTC.

This clonotype was seen a handful of times. The chain recombines TRBV20-1 with TRBJ2-7; TRBD2 is a possible D gene (5 bases). The CDR3 loop spans 15 amino acids. Germline CDR1 reads DFQATT; CDR2 reads SNEGSKA (reference sequence). The germline V and J ends were trimmed by 0 bases and 3 bases, with 15 bases remaining between them. CDR3: CSARDVVLSGYEQYF. CDR3 DNA: TGCAGTGCTAGAGACGTAGTCCTAAGCGGCTACGAGCAGTACTTC.